The source of this T cell receptor (beta chain) is a study of blood T cell repertoires in COVID-19. Background on the study: T cells, B-cell-depleted T cells, or PBMCs supplied cDNA or gDNA.

Some clones are missing from TCRdb's copy, which holds only in-frame ones; the method was immunoSEQ multiplex PCR. The table shows 80,000 to 100,000 clones, with about 84% occurring only once. CDR1 is SGHNT and CDR2 is YYREEE in the germline V gene (reference sequence). Trimming took off 0 bases at V and 0 bases at J, with 12 bases between the two ends. The length of the CDR3 is 16 residues. The origin of this receptor is a man aged 55-75 years with acute or convalescent COVID-19. Source material: peripheral blood. This chain links TRBV5-4 with TRBJ1-1; D gene unclear. The CDR3 DNA reads TGTGCCAGCAGCTTGGCCGGGAAGAGCCTGAACACTGAAGCTTTCTTT. This encodes CASSLAGKSLNTEAFF.